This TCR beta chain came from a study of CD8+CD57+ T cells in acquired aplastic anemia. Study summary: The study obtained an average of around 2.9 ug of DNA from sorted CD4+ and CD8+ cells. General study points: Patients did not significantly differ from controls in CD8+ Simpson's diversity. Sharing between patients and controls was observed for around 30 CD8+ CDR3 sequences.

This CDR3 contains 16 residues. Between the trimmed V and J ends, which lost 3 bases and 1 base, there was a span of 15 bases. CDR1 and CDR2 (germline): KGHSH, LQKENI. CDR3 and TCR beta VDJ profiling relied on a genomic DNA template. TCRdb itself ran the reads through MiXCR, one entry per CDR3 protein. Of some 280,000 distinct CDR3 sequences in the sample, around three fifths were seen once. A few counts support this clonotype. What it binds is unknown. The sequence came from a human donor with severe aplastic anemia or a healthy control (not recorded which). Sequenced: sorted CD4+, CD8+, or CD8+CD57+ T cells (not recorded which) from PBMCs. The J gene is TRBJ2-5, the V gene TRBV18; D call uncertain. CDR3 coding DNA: TGTGCCAGCTCACCGCGACCTCCTTTGGCCCAAGAGACCCAGTACTTC. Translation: CASSPRPPLAQETQYF.